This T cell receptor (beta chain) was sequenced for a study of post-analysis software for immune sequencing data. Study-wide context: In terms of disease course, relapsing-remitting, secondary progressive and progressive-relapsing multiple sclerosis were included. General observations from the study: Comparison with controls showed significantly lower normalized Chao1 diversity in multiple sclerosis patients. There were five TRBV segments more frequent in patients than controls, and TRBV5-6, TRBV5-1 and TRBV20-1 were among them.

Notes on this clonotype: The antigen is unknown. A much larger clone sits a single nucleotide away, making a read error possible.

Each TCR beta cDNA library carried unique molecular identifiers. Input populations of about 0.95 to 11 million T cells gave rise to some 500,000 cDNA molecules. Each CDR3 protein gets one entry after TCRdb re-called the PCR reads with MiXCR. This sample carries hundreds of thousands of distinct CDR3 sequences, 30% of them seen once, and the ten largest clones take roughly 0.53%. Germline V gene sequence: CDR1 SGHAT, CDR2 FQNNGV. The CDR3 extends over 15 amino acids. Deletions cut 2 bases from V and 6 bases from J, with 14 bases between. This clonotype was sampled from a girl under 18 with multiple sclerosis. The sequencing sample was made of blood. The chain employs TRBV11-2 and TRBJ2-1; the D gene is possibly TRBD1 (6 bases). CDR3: CASSLRTGHANEQFF. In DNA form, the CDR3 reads TGTGCCAGCAGCTTAAGAACGGGACATGCCAATGAGCAGTTCTTC.